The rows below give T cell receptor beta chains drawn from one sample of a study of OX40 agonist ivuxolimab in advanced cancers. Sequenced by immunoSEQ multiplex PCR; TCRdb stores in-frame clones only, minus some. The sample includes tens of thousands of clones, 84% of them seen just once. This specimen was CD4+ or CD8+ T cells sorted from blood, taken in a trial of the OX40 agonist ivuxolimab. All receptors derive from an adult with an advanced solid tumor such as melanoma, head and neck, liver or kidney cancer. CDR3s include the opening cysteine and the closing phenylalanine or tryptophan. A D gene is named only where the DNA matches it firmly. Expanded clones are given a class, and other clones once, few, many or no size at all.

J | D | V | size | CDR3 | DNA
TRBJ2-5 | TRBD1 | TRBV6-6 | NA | CASRIDRAKETQYF | TGTGCCAGCAGGATCGACAGGGCTAAGGAGACCCAGTACTTC
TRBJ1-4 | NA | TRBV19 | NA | CASSIGSGVATNEKLFF | TGTGCCAGTAGTATCGGTAGCGGAGTTGCAACTAATGAAAAACTGTTTTTT
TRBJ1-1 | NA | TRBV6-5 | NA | CASREGHLHTEAFF | TGTGCCAGCAGAGAGGGACACTTGCACACTGAAGCTTTCTTT
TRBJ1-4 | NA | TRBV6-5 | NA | CASSDVANEKLFF | TGTGCCAGCAGTGACGTGGCTAATGAAAAACTGTTTTTT
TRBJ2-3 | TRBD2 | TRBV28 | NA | CASSSAGGAADTQYF | TGTGCCAGCAGTTCAGCGGGGGGGGCCGCAGATACGCAGTATTTT
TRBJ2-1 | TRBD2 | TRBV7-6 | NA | CASSSGLAGGQLGQFF | TGTGCCAGCAGCTCAGGACTAGCGGGAGGGCAATTGGGGCAGTTCTTC
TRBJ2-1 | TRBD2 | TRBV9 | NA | CASSPRVPAGGPGEQFF | TGTGCCAGCAGCCCCCGGGTCCCAGCGGGGGGGCCGGGTGAGCAGTTCTTC
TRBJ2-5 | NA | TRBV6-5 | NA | CATTSGFGETQYF | TGTGCCACCACAAGTGGGTTTGGGGAGACCCAGTACTTC
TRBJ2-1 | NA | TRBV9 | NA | CASSVGGHPSGNEQFF | TGTGCCAGCAGCGTAGGCGGACATCCTTCGGGGAATGAGCAGTTCTTC
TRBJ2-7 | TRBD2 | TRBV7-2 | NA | CASSFGGRSDEQYF | TGTGCCAGCAGCTTTGGCGGGAGGTCTGATGAGCAGTACTTC
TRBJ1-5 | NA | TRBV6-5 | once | CASSNPGATQPQHF | TGTGCCAGCAGTAATCCAGGGGCCACTCAGCCCCAGCATTTT
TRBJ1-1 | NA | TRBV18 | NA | CASSRGEGGAMNTEAFF | TGTGCCAGCTCACGGGGGGAAGGGGGAGCTATGAACACTGAAGCTTTCTTT
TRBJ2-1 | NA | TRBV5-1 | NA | CASSFAVAEEGEQFF | TGCGCCAGCAGCTTCGCGGTAGCGGAAGAGGGTGAGCAGTTCTTC
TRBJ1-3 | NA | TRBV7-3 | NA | CASSLTGGDSGNTIYF | TGTGCCAGCAGCTTAACGGGAGGGGACTCTGGAAACACCATATATTTT
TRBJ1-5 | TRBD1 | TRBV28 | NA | CACEGAASNQPQHF | TGTGCCTGTGAGGGGGCAGCTAGCAATCAGCCCCAGCATTTT
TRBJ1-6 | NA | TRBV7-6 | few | CASSSPNSPLHF | TGTGCCAGCAGCTCACCCAATTCACCCCTCCACTTT
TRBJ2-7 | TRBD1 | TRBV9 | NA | CASSSRTGGAAEQYF | TGTGCCAGCAGCAGCCGCACAGGGGGCGCGGCAGAGCAGTACTTC
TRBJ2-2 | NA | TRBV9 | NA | CASSGDNANTGELFF | TGTGCCAGCAGCGGGGACAACGCGAACACCGGGGAGCTGTTTTTT
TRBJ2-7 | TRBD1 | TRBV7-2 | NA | CASKGQGAGYEQYF | TGTGCCAGCAAAGGACAGGGGGCCGGCTACGAGCAGTACTTC
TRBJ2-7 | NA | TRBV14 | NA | CASSPQWGYEQYF | TGTGCCAGCAGCCCCCAGTGGGGCTACGAGCAGTACTTC
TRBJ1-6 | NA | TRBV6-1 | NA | CASRSLEVYNSPLHF | TGTGCCAGCAGGTCCTTGGAGGTCTATAATTCACCCCTCCACTTT
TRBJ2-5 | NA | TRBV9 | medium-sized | CASSVDQIQYF | TGTGCCAGCAGCGTCGACCAAATCCAGTACTTC
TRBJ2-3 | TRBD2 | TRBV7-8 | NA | CASRLGGDTQYF | TGTGCCAGCAGGCTCGGGGGGGATACGCAGTATTTT
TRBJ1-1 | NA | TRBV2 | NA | CASRNRGTEAFF | TGTGCCAGCAGAAACAGAGGCACTGAAGCTTTCTTT
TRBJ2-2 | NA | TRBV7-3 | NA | CASSLTTDHTGELFF | TGTGCCAGCAGCTTAACGACGGATCACACCGGGGAGCTGTTTTTT
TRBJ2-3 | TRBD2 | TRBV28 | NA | CASSRPGRRTDTQYF | TGTGCCAGCAGCCGTCCCGGGAGGAGGACAGATACGCAGTATTTT
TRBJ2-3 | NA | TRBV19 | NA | CASKQGVGTDTQYF | TGTGCCAGTAAACAGGGTGTGGGCACAGATACGCAGTATTTT
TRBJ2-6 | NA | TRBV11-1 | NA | CASSLGPPGANVLTF | TGTGCCAGCAGCTTAGGGCCCCCCGGGGCCAACGTCCTGACTTTC
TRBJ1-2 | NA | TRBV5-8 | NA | CASRQVGDYGYTF | TGTGCCAGCAGACAGGTTGGAGACTATGGCTACACCTTC
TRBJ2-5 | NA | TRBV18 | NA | CASSPQGLQETQYF | TGTGCCAGCTCACCACAGGGATTACAAGAGACCCAGTACTTC
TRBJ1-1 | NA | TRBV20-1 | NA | CSARNSPGAFF | TGCAGTGCTAGGAACAGCCCGGGGGCTTTCTTT
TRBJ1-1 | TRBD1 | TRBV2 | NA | CASTLPGTGAVNTEAFF | TGTGCCAGCACGCTTCCCGGGACAGGGGCTGTGAACACTGAAGCTTTCTTT
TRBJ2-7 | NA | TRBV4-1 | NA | CASSQASGAGIEQYF | TGCGCCAGCAGCCAAGCATCAGGGGCGGGGATAGAGCAGTACTTC
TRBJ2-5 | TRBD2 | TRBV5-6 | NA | CASSLLASGTETQYF | TGTGCCAGCAGCTTGTTGGCTAGCGGGACTGAGACCCAGTACTTC
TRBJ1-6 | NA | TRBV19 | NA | CASSIGPYNSPLHF | TGTGCCAGTAGTATTGGGCCGTATAATTCACCCCTCCACTTT
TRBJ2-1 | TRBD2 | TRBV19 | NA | CASRRAGGPKNEQFF | TGTGCCAGTAGGCGGGCGGGAGGGCCTAAGAATGAGCAGTTCTTC
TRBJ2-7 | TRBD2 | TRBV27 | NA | CASSSQTSGRHLITEQYF | TGTGCCAGCAGTTCCCAGACTAGCGGGAGGCACCTTATCACCGAGCAGTACTTC
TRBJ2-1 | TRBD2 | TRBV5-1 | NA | CASSLAGGGPNEQFF | TGCGCCAGCAGCTTGGCCGGGGGAGGGCCGAATGAGCAGTTCTTC
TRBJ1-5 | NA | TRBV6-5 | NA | CASSPSAVQHF | TGTGCCAGCAGCCCCTCCGCCGTCCAGCATTTT
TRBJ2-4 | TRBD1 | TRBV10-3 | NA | CAISVTVGDRGLLLAYF | TGTGCCATCAGTGTAACTGTAGGGGACAGGGGGCTGCTCCTAGCCTACTTC
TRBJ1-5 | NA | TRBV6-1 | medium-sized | CASTDRINQPQHF | TGTGCCAGCACTGACAGGATCAATCAGCCCCAGCATTTT
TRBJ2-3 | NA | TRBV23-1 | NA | CASSPGKCRTVTDTQYF | TGCGCCAGCAGTCCGGGGAAGTGCCGAACCGTCACAGATACGCAGTATTTT
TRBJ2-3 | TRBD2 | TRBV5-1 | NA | CASSLAFELAGGRDTQYF | TGCGCCAGCAGCTTGGCCTTTGAACTAGCGGGAGGGAGAGATACGCAGTATTTT
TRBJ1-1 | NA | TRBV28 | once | CASRRTEAFF | TGTGCCAGCAGGCGTACTGAAGCTTTCTTT
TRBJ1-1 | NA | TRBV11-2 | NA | CASSLGGGGNTEAFF | TGTGCCAGCAGCTTAGGGGGTGGTGGAAACACTGAAGCTTTCTTT
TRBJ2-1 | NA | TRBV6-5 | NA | CASSSLRDSYINEQFF | TGTGCCAGCAGTTCCCTCCGGGACTCCTATATCAATGAGCAGTTCTTC
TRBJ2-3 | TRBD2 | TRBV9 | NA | CASSAGLASPDTQYF | TGTGCCAGCAGCGCCGGACTAGCGTCCCCAGATACGCAGTATTTT
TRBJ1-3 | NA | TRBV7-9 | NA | CASGSDRLSGNTIYF | TGTGCCAGCGGCAGTGATAGGCTCTCTGGAAACACCATATATTTT
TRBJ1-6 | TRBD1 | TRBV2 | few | CASSEDRVSNSPLHF | TGTGCCAGCAGTGAGGACAGGGTTAGTAATTCACCCCTCCACTTT
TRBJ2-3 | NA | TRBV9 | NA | CASGPGGLRDTQYF | TGTGCCAGCGGCCCCGGGGGGCTGCGAGATACGCAGTATTTT
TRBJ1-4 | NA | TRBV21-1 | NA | CASSGLSEKLFF | TGTGCCAGCAGCGGTTTAAGTGAAAAACTGTTTTTT
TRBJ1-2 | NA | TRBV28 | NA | CASSPATGPYGYTF | TGTGCCAGCAGCCCCGCGACAGGTCCGTATGGCTACACCTTC
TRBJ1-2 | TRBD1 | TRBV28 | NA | CASSFGQGNYGYTF | TGTGCCAGCAGTTTCGGACAGGGGAACTATGGCTACACCTTC
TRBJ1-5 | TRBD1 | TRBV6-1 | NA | CASSEQTGSNQPQHF | TGTGCCAGCAGTGAACAGACAGGGAGCAATCAGCCCCAGCATTTT
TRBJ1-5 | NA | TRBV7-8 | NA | CASSLEVATFHSNQPQHF | TGTGCCAGCAGCTTAGAGGTTGCGACATTCCATAGCAATCAGCCCCAGCATTTT
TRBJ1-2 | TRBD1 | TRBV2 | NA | CASSASPQGYGYTF | TGTGCCAGCAGTGCTTCACCACAGGGGTATGGCTACACCTTC
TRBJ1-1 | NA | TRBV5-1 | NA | CASRASDSHTEAFF | TGCGCCAGCAGAGCGTCGGATTCGCACACTGAAGCTTTCTTT
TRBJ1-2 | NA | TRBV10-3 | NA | CAISKGTGNYGYTF | TGTGCCATCAGTAAAGGGACGGGTAACTATGGCTACACCTTC